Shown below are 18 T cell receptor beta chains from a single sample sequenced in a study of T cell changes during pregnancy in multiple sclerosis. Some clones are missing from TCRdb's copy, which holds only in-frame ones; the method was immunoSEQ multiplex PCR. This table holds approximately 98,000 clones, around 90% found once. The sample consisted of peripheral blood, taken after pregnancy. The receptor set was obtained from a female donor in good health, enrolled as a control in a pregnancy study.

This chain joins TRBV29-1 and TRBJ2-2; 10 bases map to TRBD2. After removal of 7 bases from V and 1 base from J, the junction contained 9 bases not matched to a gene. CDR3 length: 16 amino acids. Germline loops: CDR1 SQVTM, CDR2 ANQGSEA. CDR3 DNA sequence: TGCAGCGCCCGTGGGCTAGCGGGGGTGAACACCGGGGAGCTGTTTTTT. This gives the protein CSARGLAGVNTGELFF.

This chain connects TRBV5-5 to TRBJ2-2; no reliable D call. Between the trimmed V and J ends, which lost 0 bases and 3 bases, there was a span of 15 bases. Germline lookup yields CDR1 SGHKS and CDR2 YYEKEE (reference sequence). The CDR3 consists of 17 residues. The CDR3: CASSLAVRAAYTGELFF. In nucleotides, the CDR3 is TGTGCCAGCAGCTTGGCCGTACGCGCCGCCTACACCGGGGAGCTGTTTTTT.

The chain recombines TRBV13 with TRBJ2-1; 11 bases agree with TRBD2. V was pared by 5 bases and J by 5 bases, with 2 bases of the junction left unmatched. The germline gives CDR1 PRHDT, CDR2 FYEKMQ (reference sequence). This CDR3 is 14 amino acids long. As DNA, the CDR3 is TGTGCCAGCAGCCCGGGACTAGCGGACAATGAGCAGTTCTTC. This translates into CASSPGLADNEQFF.

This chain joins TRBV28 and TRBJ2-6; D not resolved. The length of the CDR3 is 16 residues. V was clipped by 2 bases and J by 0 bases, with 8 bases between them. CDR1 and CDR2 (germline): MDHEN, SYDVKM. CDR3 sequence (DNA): TGTGCCAGCAGTTTAATTGGCAGCTCTGGGGCCAACGTCCTGACTTTC. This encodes CASSLIGSSGANVLTF.

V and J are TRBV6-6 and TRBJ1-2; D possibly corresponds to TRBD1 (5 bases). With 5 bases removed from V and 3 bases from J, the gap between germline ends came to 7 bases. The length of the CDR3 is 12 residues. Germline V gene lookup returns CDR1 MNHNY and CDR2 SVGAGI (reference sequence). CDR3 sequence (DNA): TGTGCCAGCAGTGGACACTACTATGGCTACACCTTC. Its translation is CASSGHYYGYTF.

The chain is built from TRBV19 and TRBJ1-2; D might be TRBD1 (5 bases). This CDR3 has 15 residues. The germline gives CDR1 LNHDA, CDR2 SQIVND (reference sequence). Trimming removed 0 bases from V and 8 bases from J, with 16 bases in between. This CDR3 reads CASSIDRGGAQGYTF. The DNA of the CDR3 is TGTGCCAGTAGTATAGATCGGGGCGGGGCGCAGGGCTACACCTTC.

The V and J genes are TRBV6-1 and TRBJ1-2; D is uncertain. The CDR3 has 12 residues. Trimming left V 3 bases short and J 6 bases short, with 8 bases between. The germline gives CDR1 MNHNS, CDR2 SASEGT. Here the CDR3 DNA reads TGTGCCAGCAGTGATCGAGTCCATGGCTACACCTTC. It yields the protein CASSDRVHGYTF.

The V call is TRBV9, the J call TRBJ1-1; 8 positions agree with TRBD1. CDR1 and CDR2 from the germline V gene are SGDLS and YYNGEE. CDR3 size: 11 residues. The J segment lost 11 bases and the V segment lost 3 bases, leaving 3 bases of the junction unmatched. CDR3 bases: TGTGCCAGCAGCGCAGGGGGCGCGGCTTTCTTT. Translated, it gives CASSAGGAAFF.

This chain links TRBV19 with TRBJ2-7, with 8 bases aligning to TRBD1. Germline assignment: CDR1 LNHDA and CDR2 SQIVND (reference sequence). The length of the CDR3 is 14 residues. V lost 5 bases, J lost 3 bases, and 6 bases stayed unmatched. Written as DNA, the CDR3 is TGTGCCAGTAGTTTTCGGACAGGGAGCTACGAGCAGTACTTC. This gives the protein CASSFRTGSYEQYF.

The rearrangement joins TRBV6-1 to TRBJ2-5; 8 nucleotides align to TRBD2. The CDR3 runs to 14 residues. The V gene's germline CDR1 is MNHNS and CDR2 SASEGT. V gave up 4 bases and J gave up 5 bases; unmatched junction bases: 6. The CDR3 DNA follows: TGTGCCAGCAGTGCCGGGACTAGGGGTGAGACCCAGTACTTC. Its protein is CASSAGTRGETQYF.

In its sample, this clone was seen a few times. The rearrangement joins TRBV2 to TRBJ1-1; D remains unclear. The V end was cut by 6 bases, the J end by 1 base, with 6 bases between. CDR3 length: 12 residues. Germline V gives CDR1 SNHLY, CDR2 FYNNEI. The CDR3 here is CASRGGNTEAFF. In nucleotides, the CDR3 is TGTGCCAGCAGGGGAGGGAACACTGAAGCTTTCTTT. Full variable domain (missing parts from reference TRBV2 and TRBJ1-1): EPEVTQTPSHQVTQMGQEVILRCVPISNHLYFYWYRQILGQKVEFLVSFYNNEISEKSEIFDDQFSVERPDGSNFTLKIRSTKLEDSAMYFCASRGGNTEAFFGQGTRLTVV.

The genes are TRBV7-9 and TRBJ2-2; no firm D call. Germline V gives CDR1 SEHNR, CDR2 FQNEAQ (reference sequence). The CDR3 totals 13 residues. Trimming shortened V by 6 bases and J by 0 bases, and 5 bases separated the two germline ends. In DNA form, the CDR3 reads TGTGCCAGCAGTAAGCCGAACACCGGGGAGCTGTTTTTT. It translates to CASSKPNTGELFF.

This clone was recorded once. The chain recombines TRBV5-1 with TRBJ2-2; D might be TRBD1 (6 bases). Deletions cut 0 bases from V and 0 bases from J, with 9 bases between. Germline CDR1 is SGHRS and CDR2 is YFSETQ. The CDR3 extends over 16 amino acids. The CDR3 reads CASSLVSGANTGELFF. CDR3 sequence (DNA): TGCGCCAGCAGCTTGGTATCAGGGGCGAACACCGGGGAGCTGTTTTTT.

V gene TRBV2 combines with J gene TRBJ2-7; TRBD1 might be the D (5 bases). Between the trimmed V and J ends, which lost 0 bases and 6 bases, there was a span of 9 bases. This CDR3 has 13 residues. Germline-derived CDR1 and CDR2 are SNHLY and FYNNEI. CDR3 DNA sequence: TGTGCCAGCAGTGAAGCGCCCAGGGCCGAGCAGTACTTC. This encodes CASSEAPRAEQYF.

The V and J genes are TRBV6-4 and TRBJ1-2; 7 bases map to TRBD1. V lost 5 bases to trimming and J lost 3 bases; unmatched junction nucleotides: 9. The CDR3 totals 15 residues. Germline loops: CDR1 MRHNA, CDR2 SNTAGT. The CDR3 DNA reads TGTGCCAGCAGTAAAACAGGGGCGGCGGACTATGGCTACACCTTC. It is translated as CASSKTGAADYGYTF.

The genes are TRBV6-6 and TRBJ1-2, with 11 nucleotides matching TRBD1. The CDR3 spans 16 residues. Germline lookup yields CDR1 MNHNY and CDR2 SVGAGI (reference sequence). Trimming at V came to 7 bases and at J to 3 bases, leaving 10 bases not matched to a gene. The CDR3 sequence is CASINPPGQGDYGYTF. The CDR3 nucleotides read TGTGCCAGCATCAACCCCCCGGGACAGGGGGACTATGGCTACACCTTC.

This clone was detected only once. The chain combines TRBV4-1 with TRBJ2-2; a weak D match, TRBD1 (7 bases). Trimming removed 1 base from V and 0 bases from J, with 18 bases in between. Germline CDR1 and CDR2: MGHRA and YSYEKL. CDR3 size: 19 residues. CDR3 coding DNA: TGCGCCAGCAGCCAAGGGCTCCAGGGGGAGGCGACGAACACCGGGGAGCTGTTTTTT. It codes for CASSQGLQGEATNTGELFF.

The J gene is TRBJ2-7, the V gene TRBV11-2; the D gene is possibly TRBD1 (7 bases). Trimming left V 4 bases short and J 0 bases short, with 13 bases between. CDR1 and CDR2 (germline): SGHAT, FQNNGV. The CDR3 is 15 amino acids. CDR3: CASSWGDRTSYEQYF. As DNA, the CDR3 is TGTGCCAGCAGCTGGGGGGACAGAACCTCCTACGAGCAGTACTTC.